This T cell receptor (beta chain) was identified in a study of CXCR3-negative and CXCR3-positive naive CD8 T cells. For this clonotype: Its antigen is not known.

Sorting yielded triplicates of 300,000 to 350,000 cells for each CD8+ T cell subset. Among CD8+ T cells, naive ones were CD45RO-CCR7+CD27+CD95-. Carrying UMI labels, the TRB cDNA libraries were prepared through 5' RACE. TCRdb reanalyzed the 5' RACE reads and collapses them to one entry per CDR3 protein, without DNA. The sample holds about 89,000 distinct CDR3 sequences. Germline-derived CDR1 and CDR2 are SGHRS and YFSETQ. The CDR3 length is 14 residues. The study, taken as a whole, reports: The TRB CDR3s that CXCR3-positive naive cells carried were more hydrophobic than those of CXCR3-negative naive cells. For naive cells, CXCR3-negative and CXCR3-positive subsets had similar TRBV-TRBJ usage; for memory cells, usage differed. TRB CDR3 properties served as the basis for inferring TCR strength, and surface CD5 was comparable between naive subsets.

J is TRBJ2-5 and V is TRBV5-1; TCRdb gives TRBD1 as the D gene, but with no DNA this cannot be confirmed. The sequencing input was naive CXCR3+ CD8+ T cells from blood. Subset denoted: CD45RO-CCR7+CD27+CD95- naive CD8+ T cells expressing CXCR3 (TNR3+). The clonotype comes from a human donor in good health. Some clones in this sample may be carry-over from other donors' samples. CDR3 residues: CARNNRDRKETQYF.